The following is a TCR beta chain sequence with its context. The antigen it recognizes is unknown. It has no much larger one-base neighbor in the sample; base qualities were not kept. Each collaborating institution followed its own protocols to collect whole blood in K2EDTA tubes. For TCRbeta analysis, collaborators shipped samples as frozen whole blood, isolated PBMCs, or DNA extracted from either of those sample types. This record belongs to a study of blood T cell repertoires in COVID-19 (dated by TCRdb to between 2020 and 2021). Regarding the study in general: Samples from collaborators originated in the United States, Italy and Spain and spanned both the acute and convalescent phases of COVID-19. The prospective study material was composed of cDNA or gDNA derived from T cells, B-cell-depleted T cells, or PBMCs. Deeply sampled blood TCRbeta repertoires from subjects exposed to, actively infected with, or recovered from COVID-19 were included in the dataset. The repertoires were made available in a free public database intended to serve as a resource for research on the immune response to SARS-CoV-2. The samples were drawn from two sources: the first 160 participants of the ongoing ImmuneRACE study, and 1,000 to 1,500 subjects contributed by 6 global collaborators. The sample metadata nearly always contained a de-identified subject ID, COVID-19 status, age in years and sex. Where available, HLA class I and class II types were obtained from metadata supplied by the sample provider rather than from assay-based typing. Study-wide findings and limitations: How much clinical and demographic metadata was included differed by source and by participant, and the metadata was provided uncurated.

TCRbeta CDR3 regions were amplified from genomic DNA using the immunoSEQ Assay, a bias-controlled multiplex PCR. As for the authors' bioinformatics: The number of nucleated cells in each sample was estimated by amplification of reference gene primers within the assay. To quantify the absolute abundance of each unique TCRbeta CDR3 rearrangement, sequence reads were collapsed and filtered. Productive Simpson clonality was computed per sample as the square root of Simpson's diversity index over productive rearrangements. This immuneACCESS table, as held by TCRdb, lists in-frame sequences with V and J called but not all clones. Of the missing ones, under half trace to an unresolved V gene in checked studies; the others have no known cause. The DNA gave D and trimming, while V, J and clone size come from that table. The sample table shows approximately 300,000 clones, and around 83% are seen once. 0.95% to 1.5% of the sample belongs to the ten largest clones.

From the germline V gene, CDR1 is ENHRY and CDR2 is SYGVKD. V loses 10 bases of germline sequence and J loses 1 base, and the interval between the two ends is 12 bases. Inclusive of the bounding cysteine and phenylalanine, the CDR3 is 13 residues long. Only the CDR3 region is kept as DNA, spanning 39 bases read in frame from base 1. The specimen sequenced was peripheral blood. In this chain, TRBV10-3 is recombined with TRBJ2-3, with a weak D call of TRBD1 (6 bases match). The source is a woman aged 45-65 years with acute or convalescent COVID-19. The nucleotide sequence reads TGTGCCACCGATCGACAGGGCACAGATACGCAGTATTTT. It translates to CATDRQGTDTQYF.